The rows below give T cell receptor beta chains drawn from one sample of a study of shared clonotypes between healthy human individuals. Profiled with immunoSEQ multiplex PCR; TCRdb holds only in-frame clones, not every one. Altogether approximately 500,000 clones are present, roughly 80% being singletons, with the ten largest covering about 13%. Sequencing was done on a sample of PBMCs. The receptors derive from a middle-aged woman in good health. Some clones in this sample may be carry-over from other donors' samples. The CDR3 runs from the conserved cysteine through the conserved F or W. A D gene is named only where the DNA matches it firmly. Clone size is given for some rows only: seen once, a few or many times, or a class if the clone is expanded.

D gene: TRBD1
clone size: many
V gene: TRBV28
J gene: TRBJ2-7
CDR3 DNA: TGTGCCAGCACCAACAGGGGCCCCTACGAGCAGTACTTC
CDR3 protein: CASTNRGPYEQYF

D gene: TRBD1
clone size: many
V gene: TRBV2
J gene: TRBJ2-7
CDR3 DNA: TGTGCCAGCAGCGCACAGGGGATCAGTTTGCACCGCTCCTACGAGCAGTACTTC
CDR3 protein: CASSAQGISLHRSYEQYF

D gene: TRBD1
clone size: few
V gene: TRBV25-1
J gene: TRBJ2-7
CDR3 DNA: TGTGCCAGCAGTGATCGGGGGACAGGGGGCAACTACGAGCAGTACTTC
CDR3 protein: CASSDRGTGGNYEQYF

D gene: NA
clone size: NA
V gene: TRBV27
J gene: TRBJ2-7
CDR3 DNA: TGTGCCAGCAGTAGCGCGTTGGGCGAGCAGTACTTC
CDR3 protein: CASSSALGEQYF

D gene: TRBD2
clone size: NA
V gene: TRBV4-1
J gene: TRBJ2-2
CDR3 DNA: TGCGCCAGCAGCCCAGGACTAGCGGGAGGTTCAGGGGAGCTGTTTTTT
CDR3 protein: CASSPGLAGGSGELFF

D gene: NA
clone size: once
V gene: TRBV18
J gene: TRBJ1-1
CDR3 DNA: TGTGCCAGCTCATCAGGAAGGAACACTGAAGCTTTCTTT
CDR3 protein: CASSSGRNTEAFF

D gene: NA
clone size: NA
V gene: TRBV7-6
J gene: TRBJ1-1
CDR3 DNA: TGTGCCAGCAGCCTGGGTTTTAGGTTCACTGAAGCTTTCTTT
CDR3 protein: CASSLGFRFTEAFF

D gene: TRBD2
clone size: many
V gene: TRBV30
J gene: TRBJ2-3
CDR3 DNA: TGTGCCTGGACCCGGACTAGCGGAACAGATACGCAGTATTTT
CDR3 protein: CAWTRTSGTDTQYF

D gene: NA
clone size: NA
V gene: TRBV11-2
J gene: TRBJ2-7
CDR3 DNA: TGTGCCAGCAGCTTAGGTCGAGGGGCGTCGGCGACCTACGAGCAGTACTTC
CDR3 protein: CASSLGRGASATYEQYF

D gene: NA
clone size: NA
V gene: TRBV6-6
J gene: TRBJ2-7
CDR3 DNA: TGTGCCAGCAGTTACGGGGACGAGCAGTACTTC
CDR3 protein: CASSYGDEQYF

D gene: TRBD1
clone size: NA
V gene: TRBV19
J gene: TRBJ2-7
CDR3 DNA: TGTGCCAGTAGTATCACACCGGGACAGGCCTCCTACGAGCAGTACTTC
CDR3 protein: CASSITPGQASYEQYF

D gene: TRBD1
clone size: once
V gene: TRBV5-4
J gene: TRBJ2-3
CDR3 DNA: TGTGCCAGCAGCTTGCCGGGACAGGGGCGGCCAGATACGCAGTATTTT
CDR3 protein: CASSLPGQGRPDTQYF

D gene: TRBD1
clone size: NA
V gene: TRBV28
J gene: TRBJ1-2
CDR3 DNA: TGTGCCAGCAGTTCACAACAGGGGCATGGCTACACCTTC
CDR3 protein: CASSSQQGHGYTF

D gene: NA
clone size: once
V gene: TRBV5-1
J gene: TRBJ2-7
CDR3 DNA: TGCGCCAGCAGCCCCCAAAGCTCCTACGAGCAGTACTTC
CDR3 protein: CASSPQSSYEQYF

D gene: NA
clone size: once
V gene: TRBV7-3
J gene: TRBJ2-5
CDR3 DNA: TGTGCCAGCAGCTTAGATGGGAGGGAGACCCAGTACTTC
CDR3 protein: CASSLDGRETQYF

D gene: NA
clone size: once
V gene: TRBV5-1
J gene: TRBJ1-4
CDR3 DNA: TGCGCCAGCAGCTTAGCCGGGAATGAAAAACTGTTTTTT
CDR3 protein: CASSLAGNEKLFF

D gene: NA
clone size: NA
V gene: TRBV11-2
J gene: TRBJ2-1
CDR3 DNA: TGTGCCAGCAGCTTAGCCCAGGGGAATGAGCAGTTCTTC
CDR3 protein: CASSLAQGNEQFF

D gene: NA
clone size: NA
V gene: TRBV20-1
J gene: TRBJ2-1
CDR3 DNA: TGCAGTGCTAGGATACACAATGAGCAGTTCTTC
CDR3 protein: CSARIHNEQFF

D gene: TRBD2
clone size: many
V gene: TRBV18
J gene: TRBJ2-7
CDR3 DNA: TGTGCCAGCTCACCTGGCGGGAGGGGCGAGCAGTACTTC
CDR3 protein: CASSPGGRGEQYF

D gene: NA
clone size: NA
V gene: TRBV18
J gene: TRBJ1-1
CDR3 DNA: TGTGCCAGCTCCCAAGGACAGTACACTGAAGCTTTCTTT
CDR3 protein: CASSQGQYTEAFF

D gene: TRBD2
clone size: NA
V gene: TRBV5-6
J gene: TRBJ2-7
CDR3 DNA: TGTGCCAGCAGCTTGGAGGGACGGGGGGCCTACGAGCAGTACTTC
CDR3 protein: CASSLEGRGAYEQYF

D gene: TRBD1
clone size: NA
V gene: TRBV27
J gene: TRBJ1-3
CDR3 DNA: TGTGCCACCTCCCCGAAAGCCCGGGACAGAACATACTCTGGAAACACCATATATTTT
CDR3 protein: CATSPKARDRTYSGNTIYF

D gene: TRBD1
clone size: NA
V gene: TRBV29-1
J gene: TRBJ2-7
CDR3 DNA: TGCAGCGTTATCCCAGGGGGCTCCTACGAGCAGTACTTC
CDR3 protein: CSVIPGGSYEQYF

D gene: TRBD2
clone size: NA
V gene: TRBV7-2
J gene: TRBJ2-7
CDR3 DNA: TGTGCCAGCAGCATCAGCGGGATTGCCTACGAGCAGTACTTC
CDR3 protein: CASSISGIAYEQYF

D gene: NA
clone size: NA
V gene: TRBV2
J gene: TRBJ2-3
CDR3 DNA: TGTGCCAGCAGGCTGGCCCGGGCAGGGGATACGCAGTATTTT
CDR3 protein: CASRLARAGDTQYF

D gene: NA
clone size: NA
V gene: TRBV25-1
J gene: TRBJ2-2
CDR3 DNA: TGTGCCAGCAGTGAAACTTTTACAACCGGGGAGCTGTTTTTT
CDR3 protein: CASSETFTTGELFF

D gene: TRBD2
clone size: NA
V gene: TRBV14
J gene: TRBJ2-7
CDR3 DNA: TGTGCCAGCAGCCTCGGAACCGGCGGGAGCGAATCCTACGAGCAGTACTTC
CDR3 protein: CASSLGTGGSESYEQYF

D gene: NA
clone size: NA
V gene: TRBV15
J gene: TRBJ2-1
CDR3 DNA: TGTGCCACCAGCCCAACGAACAGGGCCTCGAGGTCGAATGAGCAGTTCTTC
CDR3 protein: CATSPTNRASRSNEQFF

D gene: NA
clone size: NA
V gene: TRBV5-1
J gene: TRBJ2-3
CDR3 DNA: TGCGCCAGCACCCCGCCTTGGGATACGCAGTATTTT
CDR3 protein: CASTPPWDTQYF

D gene: NA
clone size: NA
V gene: TRBV6-1
J gene: TRBJ2-2
CDR3 DNA: TGTGCCAGCACCCAGGGCGCGGTAGGTGCCGGGGAGCTGTTTTTT
CDR3 protein: CASTQGAVGAGELFF

D gene: NA
clone size: NA
V gene: TRBV19
J gene: TRBJ2-1
CDR3 DNA: TGTGCCAGTAGTTCCCTGCTACCAGCCCGGGGCCGGAATGAGCAGTTCTTC
CDR3 protein: CASSSLLPARGRNEQFF

D gene: NA
clone size: NA
V gene: TRBV18
J gene: TRBJ2-7
CDR3 DNA: TGTGCCAGCTCCCAAAGAGGCGAGCAGTACTTC
CDR3 protein: CASSQRGEQYF

D gene: NA
clone size: many
V gene: TRBV4-1
J gene: TRBJ1-3
CDR3 DNA: TGCGCCAGCAGCCAAGATTGGGGGGCAGGAAACACCATATATTTT
CDR3 protein: CASSQDWGAGNTIYF

D gene: TRBD1
clone size: NA
V gene: TRBV7-9
J gene: TRBJ2-5
CDR3 DNA: TGTGCCAGCAGCTTGAGGAGGACAGGTCAAGAGACCCAGTACTTC
CDR3 protein: CASSLRRTGQETQYF

D gene: NA
clone size: once
V gene: TRBV6-5
J gene: TRBJ2-7
CDR3 DNA: TGTGCCAGCAGTTACTTGCAGAGCTCCTACGAGCAGTACTTC
CDR3 protein: CASSYLQSSYEQYF

D gene: TRBD1
clone size: NA
V gene: TRBV7-2
J gene: TRBJ2-5
CDR3 DNA: TGTGCCAGCAGCACACAGGGGTTTACGGAGACCCAGTACTTC
CDR3 protein: CASSTQGFTETQYF